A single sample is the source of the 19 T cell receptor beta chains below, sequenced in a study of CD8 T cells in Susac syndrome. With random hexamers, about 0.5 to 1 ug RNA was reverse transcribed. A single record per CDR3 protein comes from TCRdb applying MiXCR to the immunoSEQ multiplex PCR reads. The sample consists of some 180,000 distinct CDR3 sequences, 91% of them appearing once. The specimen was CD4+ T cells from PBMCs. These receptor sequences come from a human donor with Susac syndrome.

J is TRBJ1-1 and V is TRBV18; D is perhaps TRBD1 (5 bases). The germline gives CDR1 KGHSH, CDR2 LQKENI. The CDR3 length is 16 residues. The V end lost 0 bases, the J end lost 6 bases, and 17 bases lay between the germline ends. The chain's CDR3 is CASSPPIGAGIAEAFF. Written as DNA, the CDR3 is TGTGCCAGCTCACCACCGATAGGCGCAGGGATCGCTGAAGCTTTCTTT.

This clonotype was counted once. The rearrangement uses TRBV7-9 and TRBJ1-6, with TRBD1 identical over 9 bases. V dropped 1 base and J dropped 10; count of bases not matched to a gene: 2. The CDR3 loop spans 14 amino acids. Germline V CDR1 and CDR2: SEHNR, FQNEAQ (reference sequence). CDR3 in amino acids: CASSLGDRESPLHF. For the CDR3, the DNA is TGTGCCAGCAGCTTAGGGGACAGGGAATCACCCCTCCACTTT.

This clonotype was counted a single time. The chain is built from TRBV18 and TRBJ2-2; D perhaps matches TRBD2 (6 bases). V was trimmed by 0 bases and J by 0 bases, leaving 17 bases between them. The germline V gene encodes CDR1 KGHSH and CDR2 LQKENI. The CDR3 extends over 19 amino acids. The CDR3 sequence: CASSPPGSFPGANTGELFF. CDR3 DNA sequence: TGTGCCAGCTCACCACCGGGTTCGTTCCCGGGGGCGAACACCGGGGAGCTGTTTTTT.

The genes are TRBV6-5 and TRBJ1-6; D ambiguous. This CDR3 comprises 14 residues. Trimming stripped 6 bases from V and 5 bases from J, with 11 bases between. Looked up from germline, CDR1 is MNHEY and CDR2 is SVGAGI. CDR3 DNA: TGTGCCAGCAGGGAACCAGAGAATAATTCACCCCTCCACTTT. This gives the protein CASREPENNSPLHF.

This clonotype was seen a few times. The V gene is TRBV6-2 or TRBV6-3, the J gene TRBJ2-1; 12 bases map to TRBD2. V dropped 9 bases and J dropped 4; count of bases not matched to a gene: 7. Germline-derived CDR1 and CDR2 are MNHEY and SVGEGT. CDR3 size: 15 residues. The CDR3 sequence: CASRLAGAGYNEQFF. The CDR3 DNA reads TGTGCCAGTAGACTAGCGGGAGCTGGATACAATGAGCAGTTCTTC.

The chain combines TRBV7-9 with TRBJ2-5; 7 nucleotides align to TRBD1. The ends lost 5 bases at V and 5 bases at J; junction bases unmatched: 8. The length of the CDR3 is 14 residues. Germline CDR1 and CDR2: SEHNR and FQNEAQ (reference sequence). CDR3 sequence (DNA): TGTGCCAGCAGCGGAAGGGGGCGCGGTGAGACCCAGTACTTC. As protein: CASSGRGRGETQYF.

The CDR3 DNA follows: TGCGCCAGCAGCATAAAACAGACCTACGAGCAGTACTTC. It codes for CASSIKQTYEQYF. The V call is TRBV5-1, the J call TRBJ2-7; no clear D gene. The CDR3 runs to 13 residues. V was clipped by 4 bases and J by 2 bases, with 10 bases between them. Germline CDR1 and CDR2: SGHRS and YFSETQ.

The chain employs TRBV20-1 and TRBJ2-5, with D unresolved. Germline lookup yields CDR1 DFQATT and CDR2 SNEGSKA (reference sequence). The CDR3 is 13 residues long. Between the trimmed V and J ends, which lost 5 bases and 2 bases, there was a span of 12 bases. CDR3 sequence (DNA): TGCAGTGCTCGCCCAGGTACACAAGAGACCCAGTACTTC. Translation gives CSARPGTQETQYF.

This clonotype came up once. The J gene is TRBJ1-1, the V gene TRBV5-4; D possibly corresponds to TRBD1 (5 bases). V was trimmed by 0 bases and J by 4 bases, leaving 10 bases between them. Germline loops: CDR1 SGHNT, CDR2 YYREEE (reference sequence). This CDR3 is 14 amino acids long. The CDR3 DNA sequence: TGTGCCAGCAGCTTGGAGGGGTTAAGCACTGAAGCTTTCTTT. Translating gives CASSLEGLSTEAFF.

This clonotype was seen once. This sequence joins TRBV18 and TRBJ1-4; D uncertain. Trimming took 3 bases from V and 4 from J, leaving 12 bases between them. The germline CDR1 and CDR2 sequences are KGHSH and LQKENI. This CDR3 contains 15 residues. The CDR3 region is CASSPMIAGNEKLFF. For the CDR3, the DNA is TGTGCCAGCTCACCGATGATAGCGGGTAATGAAAAACTGTTTTTT.

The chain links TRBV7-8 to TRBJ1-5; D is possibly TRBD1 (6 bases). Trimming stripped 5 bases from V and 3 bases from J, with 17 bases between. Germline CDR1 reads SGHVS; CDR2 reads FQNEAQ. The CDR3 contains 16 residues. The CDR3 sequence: CASSIREGGINQPQHF. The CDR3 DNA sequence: TGTGCCAGCAGCATACGGGAAGGGGGAATCAATCAGCCCCAGCATTTT.

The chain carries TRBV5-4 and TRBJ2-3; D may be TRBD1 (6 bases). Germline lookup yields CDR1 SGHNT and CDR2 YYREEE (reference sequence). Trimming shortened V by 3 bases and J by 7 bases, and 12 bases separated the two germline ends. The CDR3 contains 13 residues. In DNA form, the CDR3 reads TGTGCCAGCAGCTCAAACAGGGTGCATACGCAGTATTTT. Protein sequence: CASSSNRVHTQYF.

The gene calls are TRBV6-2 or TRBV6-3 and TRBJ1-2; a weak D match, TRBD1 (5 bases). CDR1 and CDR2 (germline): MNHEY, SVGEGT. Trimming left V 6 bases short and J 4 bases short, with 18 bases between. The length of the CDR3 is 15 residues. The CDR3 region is CASSLPRRGIYGYTF. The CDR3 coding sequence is TGTGCCAGCAGCCTCCCGCGGAGGGGCATCTATGGCTACACCTTC.

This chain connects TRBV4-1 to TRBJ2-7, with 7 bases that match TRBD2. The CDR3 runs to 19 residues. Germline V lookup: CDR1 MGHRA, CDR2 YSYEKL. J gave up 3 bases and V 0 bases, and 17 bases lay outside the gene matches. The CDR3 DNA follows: TGCGCCAGCAGCCAAGATACCCCTAGAGGGACCGGGGGGAACTACGAGCAGTACTTC. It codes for CASSQDTPRGTGGNYEQYF.

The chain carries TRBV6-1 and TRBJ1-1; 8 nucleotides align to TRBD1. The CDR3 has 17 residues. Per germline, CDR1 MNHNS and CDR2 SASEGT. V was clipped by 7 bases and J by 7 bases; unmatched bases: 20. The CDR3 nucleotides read TGTGCCAGCACCCAAAGCAGGCAGGGGGCGCGTGTCGGTGAAGCTTTCTTT. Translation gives CASTQSRQGARVGEAFF.

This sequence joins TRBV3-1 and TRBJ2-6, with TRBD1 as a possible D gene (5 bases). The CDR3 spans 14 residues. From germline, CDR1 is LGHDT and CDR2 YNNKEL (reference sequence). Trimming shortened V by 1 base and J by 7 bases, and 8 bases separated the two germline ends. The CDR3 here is CASSQGQGANVLTF. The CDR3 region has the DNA TGTGCCAGCAGCCAAGGCCAGGGCGCCAACGTCCTGACTTTC. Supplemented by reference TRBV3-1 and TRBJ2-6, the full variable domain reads DTAVSQTPKYLVTQMGNDKSIKCEQNLGHDTMYWYKQDSKKFLKIMFSYNNKELIINETVPNRFSPKSPDKAHLNLHINSLELGDSAVYFCASSQGQGANVLTFGAGSRLTVL.

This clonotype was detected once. The CDR3 spells CASSHPPGPSGNTIYF. The CDR3 DNA is TGCGCCAGCAGCCATCCCCCGGGGCCGTCTGGAAACACCATATATTTT. The chain carries TRBV4-1 and TRBJ1-3, with a tentative D call TRBD1 (5 bases). The CDR3 has 16 residues. V gave up 3 bases and J gave up 1 base, with 13 bases separating them. Germline CDR1 reads MGHRA; CDR2 reads YSYEKL.

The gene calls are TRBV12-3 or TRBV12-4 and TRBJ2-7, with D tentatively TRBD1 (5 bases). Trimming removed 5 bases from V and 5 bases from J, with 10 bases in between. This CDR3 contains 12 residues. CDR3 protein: CASSLPDNEQYF. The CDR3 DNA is TGTGCCAGCAGTCTTCCGGACAACGAGCAGTACTTC.

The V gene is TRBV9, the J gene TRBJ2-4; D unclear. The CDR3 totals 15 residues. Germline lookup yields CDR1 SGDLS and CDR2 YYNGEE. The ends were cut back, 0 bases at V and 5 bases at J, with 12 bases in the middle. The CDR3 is CASSVGVNRENIQYF. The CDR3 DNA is TGTGCCAGCAGCGTAGGCGTTAATAGAGAAAACATTCAGTACTTC.